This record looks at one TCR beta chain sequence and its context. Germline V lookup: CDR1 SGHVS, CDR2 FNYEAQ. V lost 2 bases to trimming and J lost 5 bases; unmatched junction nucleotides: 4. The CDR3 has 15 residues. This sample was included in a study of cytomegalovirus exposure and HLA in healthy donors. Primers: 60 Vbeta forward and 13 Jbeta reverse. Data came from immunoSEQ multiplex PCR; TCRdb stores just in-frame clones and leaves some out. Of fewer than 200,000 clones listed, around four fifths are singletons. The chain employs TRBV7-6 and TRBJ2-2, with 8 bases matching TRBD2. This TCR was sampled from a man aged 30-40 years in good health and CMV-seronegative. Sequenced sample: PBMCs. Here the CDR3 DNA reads TGTGCCAGCAGCTTATTAGCGGGGCGGACCGGGGAGCTGTTTTTT. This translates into CASSLLAGRTGELFF. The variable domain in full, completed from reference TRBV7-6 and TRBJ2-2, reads GAGVSQSPRYKVTKRGQDVALRCDPISGHVSLYWYRQALGQGPEFLTYFNYEAQQDKSGLPNDRFSAERPEGSISTLTIQRTEQRDSAMYRCASSLLAGRTGELFFGEGSRLTVL.